This TCR beta chain was found in a study of shared clonotypes between healthy human individuals. Turning to the study itself: Three plates each covered CD4 naive and memory; CD8 naive two, CD8 memory one. Study results and caveats: Across a handful of donors, naive CD4 shared 4.5% to 6%, naive CD8 around 3.8%, memory CD4 roughly 2.1%, memory CD8 under 0.5%.

As concerns this clone: No antigen is known for it.

Sequencing used immunoSEQ multiplex PCR; TCRdb keeps in-frame clones, though not all of them. This sample has 2 million to 2.5 million clones; almost 96% occur once, and the top ten carry less than 0.15%. CDR3 length: 15 residues. With 7 bases clipped from V and 1 base from J, the junction kept 8 bases outside the gene matches. CDR1 and CDR2 (germline): MNHNY, SVGAGI (reference sequence). Investigators divided CD4+ cells into CD45RA+ naive and CD45RA-negative memory subsets. Sequenced sample: naive CD4+ T cells sorted from blood. Specified subset: CD45RA+ positively selected. The clonotype was recovered from a man aged 18 to 30 in good health. J is TRBJ2-3 and V is TRBV6-6; 7 nucleotides line up with TRBD2. CDR3 nucleotides: TGTGCCAGCACCAGGGAGGGGTACCGCACAGATACGCAGTATTTT. The encoded protein is CASTREGYRTDTQYF.